The rows below give T cell receptor beta chains drawn from one sample of a study of early T cells in non-severe SARS-CoV-2 infection. A single record per CDR3 protein comes from TCRdb applying MiXCR to the 5' RACE reads. The sample includes about 38,000 distinct CDR3 sequences, 3.5% to 5% seen only once; the top ten take around 15%. Material for sequencing was whole blood. The receptors stem from an adult who was a healthcare worker with PCR-confirmed SARS-CoV-2 infection or an uninfected control (not recorded which). Each CDR3 is given with its conserved first and last residue. D genes are given only for firm matches. Size is stated for part of the rows, as once, few or many counts, or as a class when the clone is expanded.

TGTGCCAGCTCACCACGGACCCAGCATAATGAGCAGTTCTTC,CASSPRTQHNEQFF,-,14,many,TRBJ2-1,TRBV18
TGTGCCAGCAGCTGGACGACTAGCGGGGCAGATACGCAGTATTTT,CASSWTTSGADTQYF,TRBD2,15,-,TRBJ2-3,TRBV7-6
TGCGCCAGCAGCCAGACAGGGAGCGGCTACACCTTC,CASSQTGSGYTF,TRBD1,12,few,TRBJ1-2,TRBV4-1
TGTGCCAGCAGCACTTTGGACACCTTCTATGGCTACACCTTC,CASSTLDTFYGYTF,-,14,few,TRBJ1-2,TRBV9
TGTGCCAGCAGTTTATTGAACACAGATACGCAGTATTTT,CASSLLNTDTQYF,-,13,many,TRBJ2-3,TRBV27
TGTGCCAGCAGCGTATCTAGCGTTGTGGCTTTCTTT,CASSVSSVVAFF,-,12,few,TRBJ1-1,TRBV2
TGTGCCAGCTCACCACCGGCGTCACAAGAGACCCAGTACTTC,CASSPPASQETQYF,-,14,few,TRBJ2-5,TRBV18
TGTGCCAGCAGAATAGGCCCCTCGGGGACTGAAGCTTTCTTT,CASRIGPSGTEAFF,-,14,many,TRBJ1-1,TRBV2
TGTGCCAGCAGTTTAGAGAGTGATGATTGGACAGATACGCAGTATTTT,CASSLESDDWTDTQYF,-,16,many,TRBJ2-3,TRBV12-3/TRBV12-4
TGTGCCAGCAGCTTGTCGACAGGAGGAGAGACCCAGTACTTC,CASSLSTGGETQYF,-,14,many,TRBJ2-5,TRBV7-9
TGTGCCAGCAGCCCGCCTACCGGGGTCCCCCAGTACTTC,CASSPPTGVPQYF,-,13,-,TRBJ2-5,TRBV13
TGCGCCAGCAGCCATCAGCGGGCCTCCTACAATGAGCAGTTCTTC,CASSHQRASYNEQFF,-,15,many,TRBJ2-1,TRBV4-1
TGCAGCGTTGAAGGCGCCCGGGGCCCTTTGAACAATGAGCAGTTCTTC,CSVEGARGPLNNEQFF,-,16,many,TRBJ2-1,TRBV29-1
TGTGCCAGCAGCTCCCGACCTGGGGCCGATGTAGAGACCCAGTACTTC,CASSSRPGADVETQYF,-,16,many,TRBJ2-5,TRBV7-3
TGTGCCAGCAGCCGGGCCCCCCCGACTGAAGCTTTCTTT,CASSRAPPTEAFF,-,13,many,TRBJ1-1,TRBV7-9
TGCAGTGCAACTTCCGGGCAGCGGGGGGCAGATACGCAGTATTTT,CSATSGQRGADTQYF,TRBD2,15,many,TRBJ2-3,TRBV20-1
TGTGCCAGCAGCGGCTCCTATAATTCACCCCTCCACTTT,CASSGSYNSPLHF,-,13,many,TRBJ1-6,TRBV25-1
TGTGCCAGTAGCCTAACACTAGCGGGGGGGATCGCAGATACGCAGTATTTT,CASSLTLAGGIADTQYF,TRBD2,17,many,TRBJ2-3,TRBV19
TGCGCCAGCGCTGGGAGTCTTCGCGAGCAGTACTTC,CASAGSLREQYF,-,12,few,TRBJ2-7,TRBV10-2
TGCAGTGCCCCTGGGGGGACTAGCGGGTACAATGAGCAGTTCTTC,CSAPGGTSGYNEQFF,TRBD2,15,many,TRBJ2-1,TRBV20-1
TGTGCCAGCAGCCCGGTGGGGGCGAACACTGAAGCTTTCTTT,CASSPVGANTEAFF,-,14,few,TRBJ1-1,TRBV5-4
TGCGCCAGCAGCCAAGTGGGCACAGATACGCAGTATTTT,CASSQVGTDTQYF,-,13,few,TRBJ2-3,TRBV4-1
TGTGCCAGCAGTGAAGTGCTGCCCTGGGTAGCTTTCTTT,CASSEVLPWVAFF,-,13,-,TRBJ1-1,TRBV2
TGTGCCAGCAGCTCGGGGGGAGCGGGGGCCTACACCGGGGAGCTGTTTTTT,CASSSGGAGAYTGELFF,TRBD2,17,-,TRBJ2-2,TRBV11-2
TGTGCCAGCAGCGCGGGGGGACAGGGAATGAAAAATGAGCAGTTCTTC,CASSAGGQGMKNEQFF,-,16,many,TRBJ2-1,TRBV7-8
TGTGCCAGCCGATCGGGACTGAACACCGGGGAGCTGTTTTTT,CASRSGLNTGELFF,-,14,many,TRBJ2-2,TRBV9